The T cell receptor (beta chain) under discussion was sequenced for a study of tissue T cells after allogeneic stem cell transplantation (dated by TCRdb to the early 2020s). Regarding the research as a whole: If a tissue had multiple samples, a pathologist reviewed H&E sections so that samples with histologically apparent lymphocytes got priority for sequencing. TCR beta repertoires were profiled across many tissues obtained from research autopsies of patients with and without GVHD, as well as in mouse models of GVHD. The human arm was a prospective observational study without blinding or randomization.

The sample's time point label is to be understood as: human tissue collected at research (rapid) autopsy. Three non-HCT comparator patients with other cancers, who had at least five GI tract samples and no known GI disease at death, were retrospectively selected. Autopsy tissues, which were obtained after a median post-mortem interval of approximately 10 hours, included GI sites from esophagus to rectum, liver, skin and lymphoid organs including spleen. Each autopsy specimen was bisected, with one portion flash-frozen in liquid nitrogen and the remainder formalin-fixed, and the outer muscle layers of GI specimens were removed. To extract genomic DNA from frozen tissues, either the Mag-Bind Blood & Tissue DNA HDQ 96 Kit on a Chemagic 360 or the DNeasy Blood & Tissue Kit was used. Because of concern about red blood cell contamination, extracted DNA underwent additional purification with the Genomic DNA Clean & Concentrator-25 kit.

General study outcomes and caveats: In both patients and mice, T cells from blood and spleen picked up only a limited part of the TCR repertoire that was detected in tissues. The patient cohort was small and clinically heterogeneous, and sampling depth was acknowledged as a limitation. The study did not determine which tissue TCRs were alloreactive or antigen-specific, and some clones might have been persisting host cells. Few T cell clones were found to be shared across patients, but shared repertoire signatures across patients were revealed in a tissue-specific fashion by motif-based clustering. No blood samples were available for the non-GVHD comparator patients. Within patients, how anatomically similar tissues were was a major factor shaping TCR repertoire composition, regardless of disease or transplant status.

Inclusive of the bounding cysteine and phenylalanine, the CDR3 is 13 residues long. Kept here is only the CDR3 DNA, which spans 39 bases and is read in frame from base 1. Between the V and J ends, shortened by 3 bases and 11 bases respectively, the junction contains 14 bases. Library method: the immunoSEQ multiplex PCR assay. Adaptive Biotechnologies performed TCRbeta CDR3 sequencing at survey depth and reported CDR3 sequences, V/J genes, productive frequency, and template counts. TCR beta CDR3 regions were amplified from genomic DNA rather than RNA. The original pipeline was this. Jensen-Shannon divergence was used to quantify pairwise repertoire overlap between tissues, with a value of 1 meaning complete divergence and a value of 0 meaning identical repertoires. Tissues were grouped by single-linkage agglomerative hierarchical clustering of pairwise JSD values, and the clustering results were shown as dendrograms. All patient samples were analyzed with GLIPH2 using simulation_depth 1000, kmer_min_depth 3 and cdr3_length_cutoff 8, and only groups containing more than two unique CDR3s were kept. A standardized tissue-overlap score was generated by extrapolating Jaccard GLIPH-group overlap across patients to a standard repertoire size of 1000 clones. To look at how diversity was associated with clinical or experimental variables, linear mixed-effect models were used, with tissue treated as a fixed effect and individual treated as a random effect. TCRdb holds this immuneACCESS table with in-frame rearrangements only. Some clones are missing; in checked studies, unresolved V genes explain under half, and the rest has no known cause. The V and J calls and clone size come from that table; D and trimming were worked out from the DNA. This sample comprises 20,000 to 30,000 clones, 73% of them detected only once. In total, the top ten clones hold over 6% of the sample.

Concerning this clone itself: Its binding antigen is unknown. No much larger clonotype is one base removed from it; base qualities were not supplied.

Sequences were derived from tissue from the ileum, sampled at autopsy. This TCR was recovered from a female donor older than 55 with lung cancer. The chain is made from TRBV12-3 or TRBV12-4 and TRBJ2-1; the D region possibly corresponds to TRBD1 (6 bases align). The sequenced DNA is TGTGCCAGCAGTTTGGGACCCGGGACACAGCAGTTCTTC. Its translation reads: CASSLGPGTQQFF.